This passage covers 29 T cell receptor beta chains from one sample sequenced in a study of cytomegalovirus exposure and HLA in healthy donors. Assay used: immunoSEQ multiplex PCR; TCRdb lists only in-frame clones, some missing. Counted here are 160,000 or so clones, about nine tenths occurring once; the ten biggest clones make up less than 3.5%. Sample: PBMCs. These receptor sequences come from a young man in good health and CMV-seropositive.

The rearrangement links TRBV20-1 to TRBJ2-1, with D uncertain. The germline gives CDR1 DFQATT, CDR2 SNEGSKA (reference sequence). The CDR3 has 11 amino acids. V was cut by 1 base and J by 7 bases, with 5 bases left in between. The CDR3 DNA reads TGCAGTGCTAGAGTAGAAAATGAGCAGTTCTTC. Its protein product is CSARVENEQFF.

This clone appeared a few times. This chain connects TRBV6-5 to TRBJ1-2, with 7 bases that match TRBD1. CDR1 MNHEY and CDR2 SVGAGI come from the germline V gene. After removal of 6 bases from V and 8 bases from J, the junction contained 6 bases not matched to a gene. CDR3 length equals 12 residues. The CDR3 spells CASRRDSGGYTF. Written as DNA, the CDR3 is TGTGCCAGCAGGAGGGACAGCGGGGGCTACACCTTC.

This CDR3 reads CASSADDYSGNTIYF. In DNA form, the CDR3 reads TGTGCCAGCAGCGCCGACGACTACTCTGGAAACACCATATATTTT. The chain carries TRBV9 and TRBJ1-3; D not certain. The CDR3 consists of 15 residues. The V end was cut by 3 bases, the J end by 0 bases, with 10 bases between. CDR1 is SGDLS and CDR2 is YYNGEE in the germline V gene.

The chain combines TRBV6-5 with TRBJ1-3; D is uncertain. This CDR3 spans 15 amino acids. Germline V gene sequence: CDR1 MNHEY, CDR2 SVGAGI. V lost 3 bases to trimming and J lost 0 bases, with 9 bases between them. CDR3 nucleotide sequence: TGTGCCAGCAGTTATCTGATGAGCTCTGGAAACACCATATATTTT. Protein product: CASSYLMSSGNTIYF.

The CDR3 DNA follows: TGTGCCAGCAGTCCCTTCGGAGACGCCGGTGAGCAGTTCTTC. It is translated as CASSPFGDAGEQFF. The chain uses TRBV27 and TRBJ2-1; D gene unclear. Trimming removed 5 bases from V and 9 bases from J, with 17 bases in between. Germline V CDR1 and CDR2: MNHEY, SMNVEV (reference sequence). The CDR3 spans 14 residues.

The chain links TRBV2 to TRBJ2-3; TRBD2 is a possible D gene (6 bases). The ends were cut back, 5 bases at V and 2 bases at J, with 17 bases in the middle. Germline values: CDR1 SNHLY, CDR2 FYNNEI. The CDR3 extends over 16 amino acids. Here the CDR3 DNA reads TGTGCCAGCAGTCCCCCCGGGAGAGTGGCCACAGATACGCAGTATTTT. Translating it yields CASSPPGRVATDTQYF.

The J gene is TRBJ2-1, the V gene TRBV1; the table's D gene call, TRBD2, was not cross checked with the DNA. TRBV1 is listed as a pseudogene. The CDR3 spans 17 residues. The DNA of the CDR3 is TGCACCAGCAGCCGTGTTAATCAGAGACTGTCCTACAATGAGCAGTTCTTC. It yields the protein CTSSRVNQRLSYNEQFF.

The rearrangement links TRBV15 to TRBJ1-5; D unclear. The ends were cut back, 2 bases at V and 0 bases at J, with 11 bases in the middle. The CDR3 has 16 residues. Germline V gene sequence: CDR1 LNHNV, CDR2 YYDKDF (reference sequence). The CDR3 bases are TGTGCCACCAGCAGAAAGGGAGAGTATAGCAATCAGCCCCAGCATTTT. Its translation: CATSRKGEYSNQPQHF. Full variable domain (outside the CDR3, taken from reference TRBV15 and TRBJ1-5): DAMVIQNPRYQVTQFGKPVTLSCSQTLNHNVMYWYQQKSSQAPKLLFHYYDKDFNNEADTPDNFQSRRPNTSFCFLDIRSPGLGDTAMYLCATSRKGEYSNQPQHFGDGTRLSIL.

The V call is TRBV9, the J call TRBJ2-7; 8 bases are a match to TRBD1. Germline V CDR1 and CDR2: SGDLS, YYNGEE. The CDR3 consists of 12 residues. J gave up 6 bases and V 4 bases, and 3 bases lay outside the gene matches. The CDR3 nucleotides read TGTGCCAGCAGCTCCACAGGGGGCGAGCAGTACTTC. As protein: CASSSTGGEQYF.

This chain links TRBV6-6 with TRBJ2-7; weak D call: TRBD2 (5 bases). Germline V gives CDR1 MNHNY, CDR2 SVGAGI (reference sequence). V dropped 11 bases and J dropped 0 bases, with 20 bases sitting between them. CDR3 length: 15 residues. This CDR3 is CAAGTPGKSSYEQYF. In DNA, the CDR3 is TGTGCCGCGGGCACTCCCGGGAAAAGCTCCTACGAGCAGTACTTC.

The J gene is TRBJ2-1, the V gene TRBV21-1; TRBD2 is the table's D call and was not checked against the DNA. TRBV21-1 is tagged as a pseudogene. The CDR3 loop spans 14 amino acids. Here the CDR3 reads CASSKGWRVNEQFF. In DNA, the CDR3 is TGTGCCAGCAGCAAAGGGTGGAGGGTAAATGAGCAGTTCTTC.

The chain joins TRBV11-2 to TRBJ2-5, with 10 bases lining up with TRBD2. After removal of 1 base from V and 5 bases from J, the junction contained 7 bases not matched to a gene. The CDR3 totals 16 residues. Per the germline V gene, CDR1 is SGHAT and CDR2 is FQNNGV. The CDR3 reads CASSLGASGGGETQYF. Written as DNA, the CDR3 is TGTGCCAGCAGCTTAGGGGCTAGCGGGGGCGGGGAGACCCAGTACTTC.

This chain joins TRBV29-1 and TRBJ2-3, with D possibly TRBD1 on 5 matching bases. V lost 2 bases to trimming and J lost 7 bases, with 13 bases between them. Germline V CDR1 and CDR2: SQVTM, ANQGSEA. The CDR3 length is 13 residues. CDR3 loop: CSVEQGRDYTQYF. CDR3 bases: TGCAGCGTTGAACAAGGCAGGGATTATACGCAGTATTTT.

This chain connects TRBV28 to TRBJ2-7; 14 positions match TRBD2. The length of the CDR3 is 18 residues. The germline V gene encodes CDR1 MDHEN and CDR2 SYDVKM. J was trimmed by 2 bases and V by 7 bases; bases with no gene match: 13. The CDR3 DNA is TGTGCCAGCACCACTTGGGGACTAGCGGGAGTAGGCGCCTACGAGCAGTACTTC. Protein: CASTTWGLAGVGAYEQYF.

J is TRBJ2-5 and V is TRBV27; 8 nucleotides line up with TRBD1. CDR1 and CDR2 from the germline V gene are MNHEY and SMNVEV (reference sequence). The CDR3 contains 14 residues. Trimming removed 3 bases from V and 5 bases from J; junction bases left unmatched: 5. The CDR3 region has the DNA TGTGCCAGCAGTTTTACAGGGGGTGGGGAGACCCAGTACTTC. As protein: CASSFTGGGETQYF.

The chain employs TRBV28 and TRBJ2-7; weak D call: TRBD2 (6 bases). V was pared by 9 bases and J by 3 bases, with 9 bases between. Germline V gene data show CDR1 as MDHEN and CDR2 as SYDVKM. The length of the CDR3 is 11 residues. The CDR3: CASSGVYEQYF. In nucleotides, the CDR3 is TGTGCCAGTTCGGGGGTCTACGAGCAGTACTTC.

This chain joins TRBV5-6 and TRBJ2-1, with a weak D call TRBD1 (5 bases). V was clipped by 0 bases and J by 4 bases, with 5 bases between them. The CDR3 consists of 13 residues. Germline loops: CDR1 SGHDT, CDR2 YYEEEE. The CDR3 DNA follows: TGTGCCAGCAGCTTGGGACAGTACAATGAGCAGTTCTTC. Its protein product is CASSLGQYNEQFF.

The rearrangement uses TRBV15 and TRBJ2-7, with TRBD2 identical over 14 bases. CDR3 length: 15 residues. From germline, CDR1 is LNHNV and CDR2 YYDKDF (reference sequence). J lost 6 bases, V lost 3 bases, and 4 bases had no gene match. The CDR3 loop is CATSRTGTSGGEQYF. DNA of the CDR3: TGTGCCACCAGCAGGACTGGGACTAGCGGGGGCGAGCAGTACTTC. The full variable domain, its missing parts supplied by reference TRBV15 and TRBJ2-7, is DAMVIQNPRYQVTQFGKPVTLSCSQTLNHNVMYWYQQKSSQAPKLLFHYYDKDFNNEADTPDNFQSRRPNTSFCFLDIRSPGLGDTAMYLCATSRTGTSGGEQYFGPGTRLTVT.

This sequence joins TRBV4-2 and TRBJ1-1; 9 bases line up with TRBD1. The CDR3 runs to 13 residues. Germline assignment: CDR1 LGHNA and CDR2 YNFKEQ. V was clipped by 4 bases and J by 7 bases; unmatched bases: 4. DNA for the CDR3: TGTGCCAGCAGCCCAGGGACAGGGTTTGAAGCTTTCTTT. This gives the protein CASSPGTGFEAFF.

V gene TRBV29-1 combines with J gene TRBJ2-1, with D possibly TRBD1 on 6 matching bases. Germline V gene data show CDR1 as SQVTM and CDR2 as ANQGSEA. The germline V and J ends were trimmed by 1 base and 8 bases, with 12 bases remaining between them. The CDR3 consists of 13 residues. The CDR3 region has the DNA TGCAGCGTTGAAGGGGGGCGTCTGGATGAGCAGTTCTTC. Amino acid sequence: CSVEGGRLDEQFF.

This chain uses TRBV2 with TRBJ2-6; possible D gene TRBD1, 6 bases. The CDR3 is made up of 18 amino acids. Germline CDR1 reads SNHLY; CDR2 reads FYNNEI. Deletions cut 3 bases from V and 1 base from J, with 16 bases between. The CDR3 DNA is TGTGCCAGCAGTGATTGGGGACAAACTGCTTCTGGGGCCAACGTCCTGACTTTC. Translation: CASSDWGQTASGANVLTF.

The chain has TRBV7-2 and TRBJ2-5, with D uncertain. Trimming removed 1 base at V and 5 bases at J, with 8 bases between. The length of the CDR3 is 13 residues. Germline V gene sequence: CDR1 SGHTA, CDR2 FQGNSA. The CDR3 nucleotides are TGTGCCAGCAGCTTAGGCGTTGTCGAGACCCAGTACTTC. Amino acids: CASSLGVVETQYF.

The gene calls are TRBV5-1 and TRBJ1-2; 9 nucleotides match TRBD1. Looked up from germline, CDR1 is SGHRS and CDR2 is YFSETQ. V dropped 4 bases and J dropped 2; count of bases not matched to a gene: 6. CDR3 length equals 15 residues. The CDR3 region is CASSLWTGDNYGYTF. For the CDR3, the DNA is TGCGCCAGCAGCCTTTGGACAGGGGACAACTATGGCTACACCTTC.

This chain connects TRBV6-1 to TRBJ2-7; D unresolved. Germline lookup yields CDR1 MNHNS and CDR2 SASEGT. The CDR3 is made up of 14 amino acids. Trimming removed 5 bases from V and 0 bases from J, with 11 bases in between. CDR3 in DNA: TGTGCCAGCAGTAAGGAGAATTACTCCTACGAGCAGTACTTC. It is translated as CASSKENYSYEQYF.

The chain is built from TRBV11-2 and TRBJ1-1; 7 bases agree with TRBD1. V lost 5 bases and J lost 4; bases outside the gene matches: 7. CDR1 and CDR2 (germline): SGHAT, FQNNGV. CDR3 length equals 14 residues. DNA of the CDR3: TGTGCCAGCAGCCCAACTACAGGGGTCACTGAAGCTTTCTTT. Its protein is CASSPTTGVTEAFF.

The rearrangement uses TRBV12-5 and TRBJ2-7; 10 bases are a match to TRBD1. Germline V lookup: CDR1 LGHNT, CDR2 FRNRAP. The ends lost 1 base at V and 5 bases at J; junction bases unmatched: 8. The CDR3 is 16 residues long. CDR3 nucleotide sequence: TGTGCTAGTGGTTTGGGCGGGACAGGGGCCCCAGACGAGCAGTACTTC. Its translation is CASGLGGTGAPDEQYF.

The chain carries TRBV7-9 and TRBJ2-1, with D hard to call. Germline loops: CDR1 SEHNR, CDR2 FQNEAQ (reference sequence). The CDR3 consists of 14 residues. The V and J ends lost 3 bases and 6 bases respectively, with 12 bases between them. The DNA of the CDR3 is TGTGCCAGCAGCTTTGAGGCTATCCGCAATGAGCAGTTCTTC. Residues: CASSFEAIRNEQFF.

CDR3: CASSHTLGLRETQYF. The CDR3 nucleotides are TGTGCCAGCAGCCATACCCTAGGTCTGCGAGAGACCCAGTACTTC. The V and J genes are TRBV14 and TRBJ2-5; D not resolved. The CDR3 length is 15 residues. CDR1 is SGHDN and CDR2 is FVKESK in the germline V gene. V gave up 3 bases and J gave up 4 bases, with 15 bases separating them.

This clone was detected a few times. The chain recombines TRBV5-1 with TRBJ1-2; 7 bases agree with TRBD1. The CDR3 loop spans 15 amino acids. V dropped 4 bases and J dropped 7; count of bases not matched to a gene: 13. Germline CDR1 and CDR2: SGHRS and YFSETQ. DNA for the CDR3: TGCGCCAGCAGCATACCCCGGGACAGTACTCCTGGCTACACCTTC. Translating it yields CASSIPRDSTPGYTF. The complete variable domain, with remaining parts taken from reference TRBV5-1 and TRBJ1-2, reads KAGVTQTPRYLIKTRGQQVTLSCSPISGHRSVSWYQQTPGQGLQFLFEYFSETQRNKGNFPGRFSGRQFSNSRSEMNVSTLELGDSALYLCASSIPRDSTPGYTFGSGTRLTVV.